The 8 T cell receptor beta chains presented below share a single source sample, sequenced in a study of CD4+ T cells in melanoma. Profiling relied on immunoSEQ multiplex PCR, and the TCRdb table lists in-frame clones only, not all of them. Of about 110,000 clones listed, 92% are singletons. The sequenced sample was peripheral blood. The receptors here all came from a human donor with melanoma.

This clone came up once. V usage is TRBV19 and J usage is TRBJ1-2; no clear D gene. This CDR3 region has 9 residues. V shed 3 bases and J shed 7 bases, with 0 bases lying between them. Germline CDR1 LNHDA, CDR2 SQIVND (reference sequence). The CDR3 is CASSIGYTF. The CDR3 DNA reads as TGTGCCAGTAGTATTGGCTACACCTTC.

V is TRBV7-9 and J is TRBJ1-5; D not resolved. The CDR3 contains 15 residues. Trimming cost V 1 base and J 1 base, with 8 bases left between them. The germline V gene has CDR1 SEHNR and CDR2 FQNEAQ (reference sequence). The CDR3 coding sequence is TGTGCCAGCAGCTTAGGGGGAAAAAGCAATCAGCCCCAGCATTTT. Translated: CASSLGGKSNQPQHF.

V and J are TRBV10-2 and TRBJ1-2; D remains ambiguous. This CDR3 is built from 13 residues. Germline V CDR1 and CDR2: WSHSY, SAAADI. Between the trimmed V and J ends, which lost 4 bases and 4 bases, there was a span of 10 bases. The DNA for the CDR3 is TGCGCCAGCAGTGGGGAAGGGAGCTATGGCTACACCTTC. Translation gives CASSGEGSYGYTF.

This clone was seen a single time. The rearrangement joins TRBV7-2 to TRBJ2-7, with 14 bases that match TRBD2. CDR3 length: 17 amino acids. Germline V gene sequence: CDR1 SGHTA, CDR2 FQGNSA. The V gene end was trimmed by 3 bases and the J gene end by 5 bases; junction bases not matched to a gene: 9. CDR3 region: CASSFGLAGGYSNEQYF. CDR3 nucleotides: TGTGCCAGCAGCTTCGGACTAGCGGGGGGCTACAGCAACGAGCAGTACTTC. The full variable domain, completed using reference TRBV7-2 and TRBJ2-7, is GAGVSQSPSNKVTEKGKDVELRCDPISGHTALYWYRQSLGQGLEFLIYFQGNSAPDKSGLPSDRFSAERTGGSVSTLTIQRTQQEDSAVYLCASSFGLAGGYSNEQYFGPGTRLTVT.

This clone was detected a few times. V gene TRBV6-5 combines with J gene TRBJ1-5; unclear D gene. The CDR3 is made up of 13 amino acids. CDR1 and CDR2 (germline): MNHEY, SVGAGI. Trimming stripped 3 bases from V and 7 bases from J, with 10 bases between. CDR3 protein: CASSYSWRQPQHF. The CDR3 nucleotides read TGTGCCAGCAGTTATTCATGGAGACAGCCCCAGCATTTT.

This rearrangement joins TRBV11-3 to TRBJ1-1, with no clear D. CDR1 is SGHNT, CDR2 YENEEA, per germline. V lost 3 bases and J 5 bases, leaving 13 bases between the germline ends. The CDR3 is 14 residues long. The CDR3 loop is CASSLGGDLTEAFF. The CDR3 nucleotides are TGTGCCAGCAGCTTGGGCGGAGACTTAACTGAAGCTTTCTTT.

This clone was seen just once. This chain links TRBV19 with TRBJ2-3; tentatively, D is TRBD1 or TRBD2 (6 bases each). Per the germline V gene, CDR1 is LNHDA and CDR2 is SQIVND (reference sequence). The CDR3 contains 14 residues. Trimming left V 4 bases short and J 1 base short, with 9 bases between. CDR3 nucleotide sequence: TGTGCCAGTAGTACGGAGGGGGGCACAGATACGCAGTATTTT. Translating it yields CASSTEGGTDTQYF.

In this sample, this clone turned up a few times. This chain connects TRBV29-1 to TRBJ1-2, with 8 nucleotides matching TRBD1. Trimming at V came to 4 bases and at J to 8 bases, leaving 6 bases not matched to a gene. The CDR3 consists of 12 residues. The germline CDR1 and CDR2 sequences are SQVTM and ANQGSEA. The CDR3 loop is CSVGDRGYGYTF. The CDR3, as DNA: TGCAGCGTTGGAGACAGGGGTTACGGCTACACCTTC.